This T cell receptor (beta chain) was recovered during a study of cytomegalovirus exposure and HLA in healthy donors. CDR3 size: 14 residues. Germline lookup yields CDR1 MNHEY and CDR2 SMNVEV (reference sequence). The V and J ends lost 6 bases and 3 bases, in that order; junction bases with no gene match: 5. Data came from immunoSEQ multiplex PCR; TCRdb stores just in-frame clones and leaves some out. The table shows around 160,000 clones, with around 90% occurring only once. Sequencing was done on a sample of PBMCs. The gene calls are TRBV27 and TRBJ2-7; 10 bases line up with TRBD1. This clonotype originated in a man younger than 35 in good health and CMV-seronegative. The CDR3, as DNA: TGTGCCAGCAGCGCCGGGACAGGGGACTACGAGCAGTACTTC. It encodes CASSAGTGDYEQYF.